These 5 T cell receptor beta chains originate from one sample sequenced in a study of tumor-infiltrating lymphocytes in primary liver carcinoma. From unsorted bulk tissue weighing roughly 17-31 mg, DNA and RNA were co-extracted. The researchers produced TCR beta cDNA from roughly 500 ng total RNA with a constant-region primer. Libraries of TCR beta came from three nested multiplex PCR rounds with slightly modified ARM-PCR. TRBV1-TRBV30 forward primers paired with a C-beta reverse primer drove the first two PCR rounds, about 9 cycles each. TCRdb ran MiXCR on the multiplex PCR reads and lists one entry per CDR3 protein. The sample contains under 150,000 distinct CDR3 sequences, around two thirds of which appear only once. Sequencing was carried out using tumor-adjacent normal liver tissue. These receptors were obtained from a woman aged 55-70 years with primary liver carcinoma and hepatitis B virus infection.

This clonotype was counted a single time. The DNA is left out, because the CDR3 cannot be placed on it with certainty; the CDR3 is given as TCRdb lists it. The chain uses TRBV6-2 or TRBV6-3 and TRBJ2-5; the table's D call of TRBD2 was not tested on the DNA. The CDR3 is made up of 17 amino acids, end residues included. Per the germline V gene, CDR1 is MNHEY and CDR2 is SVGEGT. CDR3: CASSYSWGSGTQETHYF.

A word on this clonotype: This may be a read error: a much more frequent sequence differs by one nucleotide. The CDR3 DNA reads as TGTGCCCGCAGTTCAGGGATTTCGGCGGACGAGCAGTACTTC. It specifies CARSSGISADEQYF. V is TRBV28 and J is TRBJ2-7; tentatively, D is TRBD1 (5 bases). The germline gives CDR1 MDHEN, CDR2 SYDVKM. The CDR3 loop spans 14 amino acids.

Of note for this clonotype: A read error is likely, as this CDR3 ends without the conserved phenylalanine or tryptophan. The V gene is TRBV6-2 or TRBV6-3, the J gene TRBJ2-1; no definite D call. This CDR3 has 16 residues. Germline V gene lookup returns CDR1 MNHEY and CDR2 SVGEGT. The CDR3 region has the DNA TGTGCTAGCAGTCCACTCACGGGTCCGTACTACAATGAGCAGTTCATC. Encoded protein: CASSPLTGPYYNEQFI.

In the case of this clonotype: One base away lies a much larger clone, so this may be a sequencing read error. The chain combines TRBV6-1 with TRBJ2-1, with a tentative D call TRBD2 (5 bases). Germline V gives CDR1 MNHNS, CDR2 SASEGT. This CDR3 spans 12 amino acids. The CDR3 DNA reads TGTGCCGGCAGTGAAGGACTCTTTAAGCAGTTCTTC. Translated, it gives CAGSEGLFKQFF.

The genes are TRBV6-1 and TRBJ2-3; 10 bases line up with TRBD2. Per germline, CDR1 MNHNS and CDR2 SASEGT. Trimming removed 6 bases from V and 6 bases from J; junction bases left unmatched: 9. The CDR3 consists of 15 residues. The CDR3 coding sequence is TGTGCCAGCAGAGGGACTAGCGCCGAGAGTGATACGCAGTATTTT. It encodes CASRGTSAESDTQYF.